These T cell receptor beta chains were read from a single sample in a study of Tregs in tolerant kidney transplant recipients. For these TCRs, the target antigens are not known. The assay was immunoSEQ multiplex PCR, and TCRdb's table has in-frame clones only and misses some. The sample carries 15,000 to 20,000 clones, just over 65% recorded once. Sequenced input: Tregs from blood cultured with allogeneic cells. These receptors originate from a human donor in good health. The conserved cysteine and the conserved F or W are not part of the CDR3 here. The order of the fields is V gene, J gene, CDR3 protein.

>TRBV7-3|TRBJ2-3
ASSYTGVVDTQY
>TRBV7-2|TRBJ1-1
ASSLIMVFAEAF
>TRBV27|TRBJ1-5
ASSLKATGAQPQH
>TRBV21-1|TRBJ2-2
ASSRTGTTEHADHRGAV
>TRBV2|TRBJ1-4
ASRGAVLMEKLF
>TRBV19|TRBJ1-5
ASSPGGRGNQPQH
>TRBV19|TRBJ1-3
ASSPLQGYTIY
>TRBV6-5|TRBJ1-1
ASSYSGRRNTEAF
>TRBV25-1|TRBJ2-5
ASSSLETQY
>TRBV19|TRBJ2-2
ASTHPRGWLGTGELF
>TRBV7-9|TRBJ2-3
ASSSPGQGLKTSTDTQY
>TRBV21-1|TRBJ2-7
ASSNLASSYEQY
>TRBV27|TRBJ2-1
ASSLSTGGYNEQF
>TRBV6-9|TRBJ2-7
ASRLDRGLYEQY
>TRBV5-1|TRBJ2-5
ASSNLGSQETQY
>TRBV18|TRBJ2-3
ASSQGGADTQY
>TRBV27|TRBJ2-1
ASSPGTSGGNEQF
>TRBV27|TRBJ1-4
ASSWLTSTNEKLF
>TRBV5-8|TRBJ2-1
ASSLARGVNYNEQF
>TRBV30|TRBJ1-6
AGGSSYNSPLH
>TRBV29-1|TRBJ2-3
SVGSFVGTDTQY
>TRBV6-1|TRBJ2-2
ASRGQVGTGELF
>TRBV5-4|TRBJ2-1
ASSLDAGGYNEQF
>TRBV6-4|TRBJ2-1
ASKQVAGYNEQF
>TRBV30|TRBJ1-4
AWNTEPGVGEKLF
>TRBV6-5|TRBJ2-3
ASSYWAGSTDTQY
>TRBV7-7|TRBJ2-5
ASSFGTGPSETQY
>TRBV27|TRBJ2-7
ASSLSGLAQY
>TRBV5-1|TRBJ1-4
ASSFGQGGEKLF
>TRBV19|TRBJ2-5
ASSISLVRVQETQY
>TRBV19|TRBJ2-5
ASSSTSLGETQY
>TRBV19|TRBJ1-4
ASSRTGGAGEKLF
>TRBV10-2|TRBJ2-7
ASSENRGEQY
>TRBV18|TRBJ1-4
ASSPPSGENEKLF
>TRBV5-5|TRBJ2-3
ASSIRSLGGTDTQY
>TRBV9|TRBJ1-6
ASSRDNSPLH
>TRBV7-7|TRBJ2-3
ASSLGTDLTDTQY
>TRBV13|TRBJ1-4
ASSPYGPGEKLF
>TRBV11-3|TRBJ2-1
ASSLGQGSFHEQF
>TRBV5-4|TRBJ2-3
ASTPRERTTDTQY
>TRBV5-4|TRBJ1-1
ASSLEIGAPNAF
>TRBV27|TRBJ2-7
ATSRLNGYEQY
>TRBV4-1|TRBJ2-3
ASSQARTSGGALGTQY
>TRBV18|TRBJ1-1
ASSPSLRQEAF